What follows is one T cell receptor (beta chain) and its context. What it binds is not known. The table came from immunoSEQ multiplex PCR; TCRdb's copy has only in-frame clones and leaves some out. The sample has roughly 180,000 clones; about 89% are singletons. The sample is drawn from a study of T cell responses to AZD1222 COVID-19 vaccine. Regarding the study as a whole: Reportedly, nearly half of unique spike TCRs recognized epitopes outside B.1.351/B.1.1.7 mutations. White British ancestry dominated among donors, who included more females, and clonal diversity was possibly underestimated. Spike-specific TCR breadth and depth grew following two AZD1222 doses.

V lost 6 bases, J lost 4 bases, and 7 bases stayed unmatched. CDR1 and CDR2 from the germline V gene are MNHEY and SVGAGI. The CDR3 consists of 14 residues. This clonotype originated in an adult who received the AZD1222 COVID-19 vaccine. The chain uses TRBV6-5 and TRBJ2-3; TRBD1 matches at 7 bases. Sequences were derived from peripheral blood, sampled 28 days after the second AZD1222 dose. CDR3 protein: CASSLGQAPDTQYF. The CDR3 region has the DNA TGTGCCAGCAGCCTAGGACAGGCGCCAGATACGCAGTATTTT.